The present T cell receptor beta chain was sequenced within a study of PD-1 blockade in classical Hodgkin lymphoma. This CDR3 is built from 15 residues. V was pared by 8 bases and J by 3 bases, with 19 bases between. Germline-derived CDR1 and CDR2 are ENHRY and SYGVKD. TCRdb's copy holds only in-frame clones and misses some; the assay was immunoSEQ multiplex PCR. The repertoire holds fewer than 15,000 clones, with around 87% as singletons. Study-wide points: The study reported lower baseline TCR diversity in newly diagnosed patients than in healthy donors. Prior to therapy, complete responders displayed diversity much like that of newly diagnosed patients. Unlike CD8+ TCR diversity, which did not rise significantly by C4D1, CD4+ TCR diversity did.

There was relapse after autologous stem cell transplantation in every patient, and there was variation in brentuximab vedotin exposure. In this sample, this clone turned up a few times. Its target is unknown. The TCR was taken from a human donor with classical Hodgkin lymphoma. J is TRBJ2-5 and V is TRBV10-3, with D perhaps matching TRBD2 (6 bases). The sample here was peripheral blood mononuclear cells (PBMCs), taken at baseline. The CDR3 here is CAIRNPGTGEETQYF. The CDR3 bases are TGTGCCATCCGCAACCCGGGGACGGGAGAAGAGACCCAGTACTTC.